The 21 T cell receptor beta chains below come from one sample, sequenced in a study of T cells in Graves' hyperthyroidism and ophthalmopathy. RNA transcripts gave rise to amplified TCR beta CDR3 regions. First-round RT-PCR of the TCR CDR3 relied on the HTBI primer set. TCRdb called the multiplex PCR reads again in MiXCR, with one record for every CDR3 protein. The table has some 300,000 distinct CDR3 sequences, about 15% seen once. Material: blood. All receptors come from a man younger than 40 with Graves' hyperthyroidism.

The V call is TRBV2, the J call TRBJ2-2, with D maybe TRBD1 (5 bases). This CDR3 has 16 residues. The germline V and J ends were trimmed by 5 bases and 5 bases, with 18 bases remaining between them. Germline CDR1 SNHLY, CDR2 FYNNEI. The CDR3 region is CASSQASGRVTGELFF. CDR3 nucleotide sequence: TGTGCCAGCAGTCAGGCCTCGGGCAGGGTGACCGGGGAGCTGTTTTTT.

The chain joins TRBV28 to TRBJ2-7; 7 bases align to TRBD1. The closer fit of TRBJ2-1 to the DNA end suggests the J call may be wrong. Germline V gives CDR1 MDHEN, CDR2 SYDVKM. The CDR3 covers 15 residues. CDR3 in DNA: TGTGCCAGCAGGACATACGGACAGGTTAACTACGAGCAGTTCTTC. It codes for CASRTYGQVNYEQFF.

This clonotype showed up just a few times. The rearrangement joins TRBV5-1 to TRBJ2-7; 7 bases match TRBD1. With V trimmed by 3 bases and J by 7 bases, 13 bases remained unmatched. CDR3 size: 15 residues. CDR1 is SGHRS and CDR2 is YFSETQ in the germline V gene. CDR3 in amino acids: CASSSEPGQRKEQYF. In DNA form, the CDR3 reads TGCGCCAGCAGCTCAGAACCGGGACAGCGAAAGGAGCAGTACTTC.

This clonotype was picked up many times. The chain has TRBV11-2 and TRBJ1-2, with 7 bases that match TRBD1. V was clipped by 6 bases and J by 3 bases; unmatched bases: 10. The CDR3 contains 15 residues. Germline CDR1 is SGHAT and CDR2 is FQNNGV. Written as DNA, the CDR3 is TGTGCCAGCAGTGGGACAGAACTCCCCCACTATGGCTACACCTTC. Protein sequence: CASSGTELPHYGYTF. Supplemented by reference TRBV11-2 and TRBJ1-2, the full variable domain reads EAGVAQSPRYKIIEKRQSVAFWCNPISGHATLYWYQQILGQGPKLLIQFQNNGVVDDSQLPKDRFSAERLKGVDSTLKIQPAKLEDSAVYLCASSGTELPHYGYTFGSGTRLTVV.

This clonotype was seen repeatedly, ten times or more. V and J are TRBV11-2 and TRBJ2-1; D perhaps matches TRBD2 (5 bases). V lost 2 bases, J lost 7 bases, and 18 bases lay in between. This CDR3 has 16 residues. Looked up from germline, CDR1 is SGHAT and CDR2 is FQNNGV. CDR3 in amino acids: CASSLRGAEPGNEQFF. In DNA form, the CDR3 reads TGTGCCAGCAGCTTACGAGGAGCGGAGCCGGGAAATGAGCAGTTCTTC.

In this sample, this clonotype turned up many times. This sequence joins TRBV24-1 and TRBJ2-2; D is uncertain. CDR3 length: 13 amino acids. The germline V and J ends were trimmed by 5 bases and 4 bases, with 7 bases remaining between them. The germline gives CDR1 KGHDR, CDR2 SFDVKD. The CDR3 DNA sequence: TGTGCCACCAGTGCAGCCGCCACCGGGGAGCTGTTTTTT. Translating gives CATSAAATGELFF.

This chain joins TRBV5-1 and TRBJ1-2, with D maybe TRBD1 (6 bases). V gave up 3 bases and J gave up 6 bases, with 15 bases separating them. This CDR3 has 14 amino acids. The germline gives CDR1 SGHRS, CDR2 YFSETQ. The CDR3 DNA reads TGCGCCAGCAGCTATTCGGGACAAGAGGATGGCTACACCTTC. Amino acids: CASSYSGQEDGYTF.

The chain carries TRBV29-1 and TRBJ2-1; the D call may be TRBD1 or TRBD2 (7 bases each). The V gene's germline CDR1 is SQVTM and CDR2 ANQGSEA. The CDR3 runs 14 residues. Trimming pared 2 bases from V and 7 bases from J, leaving 15 bases between. The CDR3 coding sequence is TGCAGCGTTGAATACGTCAGGGGGGGGAATGAGCAGTTCTTC. Its protein product is CSVEYVRGGNEQFF.

The chain has TRBV27 and TRBJ2-1; tentatively, D is TRBD2 (5 bases). This CDR3 has 17 amino acids. Trimming pared 5 bases from V and 3 bases from J, leaving 20 bases between. CDR1 is MNHEY, CDR2 SMNVEV, per germline (reference sequence). CDR3 sequence reads: CASSTLWVAGLYNEQFF. Here the CDR3 DNA reads TGTGCCAGCAGTACCCTATGGGTCGCGGGTCTCTACAATGAGCAGTTCTTC.

The chain has TRBV24-1 and TRBJ2-2; the D gene could be TRBD1 or TRBD2 (6 bases each). V lost 6 bases, J lost 7 bases, and 17 bases lay in between. Looked up from germline, CDR1 is KGHDR and CDR2 is SFDVKD. This CDR3 has 15 residues. The CDR3: CATSRLGGAGGELFF. CDR3 sequence (DNA): TGTGCCACCAGTCGTTTGGGGGGCGCAGGCGGGGAGCTGTTTTTT.

This clonotype was observed many times. The J gene is TRBJ2-1, the V gene TRBV3-1, with D uncertain. Germline CDR1 is LGHDT and CDR2 is YNNKEL (reference sequence). With 0 bases removed from V and 9 bases from J, the gap between germline ends came to 9 bases. The CDR3 spans 13 residues. The CDR3 region is CASSQDGRGEQFF. In DNA form, the CDR3 reads TGTGCCAGCAGCCAAGACGGGCGCGGTGAGCAGTTCTTC.

To note about this clonotype: A clone one base away is much larger, so this may be a read error. J is TRBJ1-1 and V is TRBV5-1; 8 positions agree with TRBD1. The CDR3 is 16 amino acids. Germline V CDR1 and CDR2: SGHRS, YFSETQ. As DNA, the CDR3 is TGCGCCAGCAGCTTGAAGATATCAGGGGGCAAGACTGAAGTTTTCTTT. Encoded protein: CASSLKISGGKTEVFF.

V gene TRBV7-3 combines with J gene TRBJ2-6; D not resolved. The CDR3 runs to 14 residues. V lost 3 bases to trimming and J lost 4 bases, with 7 bases between them. CDR1 is SGHTA, CDR2 FQGTGA, per germline. CDR3 DNA sequence: TGTGCCAGCAGCTTGGGTCGGGGGGCCAACGTCCTGACTTTC. Translated: CASSLGRGANVLTF.

At least ten counts were recorded for this clonotype. The V and J genes are TRBV6-1 and TRBJ1-5, with TRBD1 matching over 8 bases. The germline gives CDR1 MNHNS, CDR2 SASEGT. Trimming at V came to 6 bases and at J to 7 bases, leaving 8 bases not matched to a gene. The CDR3 runs 14 residues. CDR3 sequence reads: CASRSGQGGQPQHF. The CDR3 DNA reads TGTGCCAGCAGATCCGGACAGGGAGGCCAGCCCCAGCATTTT.

This clonotype came up a few times. V and J are TRBV4-1 and TRBJ2-7, with 8 bases aligning to TRBD1. V shed 0 bases and J 3 bases; nucleotides not matched to a gene: 7. Germline V gene lookup returns CDR1 MGHRA and CDR2 YSYEKL. This CDR3 has 16 amino acids. The CDR3 DNA is TGCGCCAGCAGCCAAGAGCCCGGGACAGGCGGCTACGAGCAGTACTTC. Its protein product is CASSQEPGTGGYEQYF.

This clonotype was detected many times. The chain combines TRBV27 with TRBJ1-2; 9 bases line up with TRBD1. J was trimmed by 7 bases and V by 4 bases; bases with no gene match: 16. The CDR3 totals 17 residues. Looked up from germline, CDR1 is MNHEY and CDR2 is SMNVEV (reference sequence). The CDR3 bases are TGTGCCAGCAGTTCCAAGGGACAGGGTATATCCCATCCTGGCTACACCTTC. Amino acids: CASSSKGQGISHPGYTF.

This clonotype turned up a few times. The chain couples TRBV6-1 to TRBJ2-5; the D is unclear. V dropped 0 bases and J dropped 1 base, with 6 bases sitting between them. This CDR3 has 14 residues. Looked up from germline, CDR1 is MNHNS and CDR2 is SASEGT. In nucleotides, the CDR3 is TGTGCCAGCAGTGAAGCGCTGGCCCAAGAGACCCAGTACTTC. Its protein is CASSEALAQETQYF.

There are many counts of this clonotype. V and J are TRBV11-3 and TRBJ1-2; D not certain. V lost 3 bases to trimming and J lost 7 bases, with 18 bases between them. The CDR3 length is 15 residues. Per the germline V gene, CDR1 is SGHNT and CDR2 is YENEEA. In DNA form, the CDR3 reads TGTGCCAGCAGCTTTTCGACCATCCGACGGGGTGGCTACACCTTC. This codes for CASSFSTIRRGGYTF.

This clonotype was picked up many times. The chain carries TRBV20-1 and TRBJ2-1; 8 bases map to TRBD1. The CDR3 has 13 residues. V dropped 5 bases and J dropped 10; count of bases not matched to a gene: 10. CDR1 is DFQATT, CDR2 SNEGSKA, per germline (reference sequence). CDR3 nucleotide sequence: TGCAGTGCTCTAGGACAGGGCTCGCTCGAGCAGTTCTTC. It translates to CSALGQGSLEQFF.

This clonotype was seen a handful of times. The genes are TRBV7-3 and TRBJ1-2; a possible D gene is TRBD1 (5 bases). CDR1 and CDR2 (germline): SGHTA, FQGTGA. The CDR3 runs to 14 residues. The V end lost 1 base, the J end lost 8 bases, and 14 bases lay between the germline ends. In DNA form, the CDR3 reads TGTGCCAGCAGCTTAAACCCAGGGATGATCGGCTACACCTTC. This codes for CASSLNPGMIGYTF.

At least ten counts were recorded for this clonotype. The rearrangement joins TRBV27 to TRBJ2-7, with 12 bases that match TRBD2. After removal of 6 bases from V and 2 bases from J, the junction contained 5 bases not matched to a gene. CDR3 length: 15 amino acids. Per the germline V gene, CDR1 is MNHEY and CDR2 is SMNVEV (reference sequence). The CDR3 spells CASRLGLAGPYEQYF. DNA of the CDR3: TGTGCCAGCAGGCTTGGACTAGCGGGACCCTACGAGCAGTACTTC.